The 9 T cell receptor beta chains below come from one sample, sequenced in a study of T cells after somatic rescue of genetic block. Only in-frame clones appear in the TCRdb table, and some are missing; sequencing was by immunoSEQ multiplex PCR. The data contain some 10,000 clones, around 73% of them seen just once; the ten biggest clones take up 8% to 9.5%. Sequencing input: peripheral blood mononuclear cells (PBMCs). These receptors were taken from a boy aged 5-17 years.

This clone was recorded once. The chain couples TRBV6-1 to TRBJ1-1, with 8 bases identical to TRBD1. Germline values: CDR1 MNHNS, CDR2 SASEGT. The CDR3 extends over 14 amino acids. J gave up 4 bases and V 4 bases, and 5 bases lay outside the gene matches. The CDR3 reads CASSGKQGGTEAFF. DNA for the CDR3: TGTGCCAGCAGTGGAAAACAGGGGGGCACTGAAGCTTTCTTT.

The sample holds one count of this clone. This chain uses TRBV11-2 with TRBJ1-3; D is unresolved. Germline V gives CDR1 SGHAT, CDR2 FQNNGV. Trimming pared 1 base from V and 0 bases from J, leaving 10 bases between. CDR3 length: 16 amino acids. The CDR3 spells CASSLVLGPSGNTIYF. CDR3 in DNA: TGTGCCAGCAGCTTAGTACTGGGTCCCTCTGGAAACACCATATATTTT. The whole variable domain, remainder taken from reference TRBV11-2 and TRBJ1-3, is EAGVAQSPRYKIIEKRQSVAFWCNPISGHATLYWYQQILGQGPKLLIQFQNNGVVDDSQLPKDRFSAERLKGVDSTLKIQPAKLEDSAVYLCASSLVLGPSGNTIYFGEGSWLTVV.

This chain links TRBV7-8 with TRBJ2-7, with D possibly being TRBD2 (6 bases). The CDR3 is 15 amino acids. CDR1 is SGHVS, CDR2 FQNEAQ, per germline. V lost 3 bases and J lost 0, with 12 bases in between. The CDR3, as DNA: TGTGCCAGCAGCTTCCGGCGGGGAATCTCCTACGAGCAGTACTTC. This sequence encodes CASSFRRGISYEQYF.

The rearrangement joins TRBV27 to TRBJ2-2; D unresolved. Germline values: CDR1 MNHEY, CDR2 SMNVEV (reference sequence). Deletions cut 3 bases from V and 1 base from J, with 15 bases between. The CDR3 loop spans 17 amino acids. CDR3 protein: CASSFPPGRENTGELFF. Here the CDR3 DNA reads TGTGCCAGCAGTTTCCCCCCAGGCAGAGAGAACACCGGGGAGCTGTTTTTT.

The genes are TRBV5-6 and TRBJ1-5, with D uncertain. CDR1 and CDR2 (germline): SGHDT, YYEEEE. V lost 0 bases, J lost 4 bases, and 8 bases lay in between. This CDR3 has 14 residues. The CDR3 loop reads CASSLVAGNQPQHF. In DNA form, the CDR3 reads TGTGCCAGCAGCTTGGTGGCAGGTAATCAGCCCCAGCATTTT. Variable domain in full (rest from reference TRBV5-6 and TRBJ1-5): DAGVTQSPTHLIKTRGQQVTLRCSPKSGHDTVSWYQQALGQGPQFIFQYYEEEERQRGNFPDRFSGHQFPNYSSELNVNALLLGDSALYLCASSLVAGNQPQHFGDGTRLSIL.

The V and J genes are TRBV2 and TRBJ2-3; 7 nucleotides align to TRBD2. This CDR3 spans 15 amino acids. After removal of 7 bases from V and 6 bases from J, the junction contained 13 bases not matched to a gene. Germline values: CDR1 SNHLY, CDR2 FYNNEI. This CDR3 is CASIPGEGEGDTQYF. The CDR3, as DNA: TGTGCCAGCATTCCGGGGGAGGGAGAGGGGGATACGCAGTATTTT. Complete variable domain (other parts from reference TRBV2 and TRBJ2-3): EPEVTQTPSHQVTQMGQEVILRCVPISNHLYFYWYRQILGQKVEFLVSFYNNEISEKSEIFDDQFSVERPDGSNFTLKIRSTKLEDSAMYFCASIPGEGEGDTQYFGPGTRLTVL.

The V gene is TRBV6-1, the J gene TRBJ1-1; D gene unclear. The CDR3 has 15 amino acids. Trimming took 6 bases from V and 7 from J, leaving 21 bases between them. The V gene's germline CDR1 is MNHNS and CDR2 SASEGT. CDR3 bases: TGTGCCAGCAGCGAACTTTTAGGGCAGGAAGGTGAAGCTTTCTTT. Its protein product is CASSELLGQEGEAFF.

The V and J genes are TRBV6-1 and TRBJ2-3; perhaps TRBD2 as D (5 bases). Trimming stripped 10 bases from V and 12 bases from J, with 17 bases between. The CDR3 is made up of 11 amino acids. CDR1 and CDR2 from the germline V gene are MNHNS and SASEGT. CDR3 amino acids: CATLLGRLQYF. The CDR3 DNA sequence: TGTGCCACCCTTTTGGGGAGATTACAGTATTTT.

In its sample, this clone was seen once. The chain employs TRBV28 and TRBJ2-7; 7 nucleotides agree with TRBD2. This CDR3 region has 14 residues. Germline V lookup: CDR1 MDHEN, CDR2 SYDVKM. With 6 bases clipped from V and 6 bases from J, the junction kept 11 bases outside the gene matches. In nucleotides, the CDR3 is TGTGCCAGCAGCCCTACCGGCGGGAGCGGCGAGCAGTACTTC. This translates into CASSPTGGSGEQYF.